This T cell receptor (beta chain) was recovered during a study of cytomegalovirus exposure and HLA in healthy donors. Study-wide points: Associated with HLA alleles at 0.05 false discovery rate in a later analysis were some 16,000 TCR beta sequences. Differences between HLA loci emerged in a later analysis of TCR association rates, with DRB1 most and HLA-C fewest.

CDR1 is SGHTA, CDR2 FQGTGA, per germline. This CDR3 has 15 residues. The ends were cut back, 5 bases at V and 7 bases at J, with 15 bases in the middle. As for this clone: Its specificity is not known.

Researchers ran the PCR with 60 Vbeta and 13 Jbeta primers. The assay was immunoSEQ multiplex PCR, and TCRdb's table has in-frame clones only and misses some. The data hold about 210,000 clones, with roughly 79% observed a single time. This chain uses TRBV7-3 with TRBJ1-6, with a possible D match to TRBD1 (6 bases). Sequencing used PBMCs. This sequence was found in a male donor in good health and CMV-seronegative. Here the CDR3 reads CASSTRQAGNSPLHF. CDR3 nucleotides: TGTGCCAGCAGCACGAGACAGGCAGGGAATTCACCCCTCCACTTT.